Shown below are 8 T cell receptor beta chains from a single sample sequenced in a study of somatic mutations in cytotoxic T cells in rheumatoid arthritis. TCRdb's copy holds only in-frame clones and misses some; the assay was immunoSEQ multiplex PCR. The profile shows approximately 19,000 clones, about 85% of them singletons. Material for sequencing was CD8+ T cells sorted from blood. These receptors all come from an adult with rheumatoid arthritis.

The chain is built from TRBV12-5 and TRBJ1-2; possible D gene TRBD1, 5 bases. The CDR3 consists of 13 residues. Germline CDR1 LGHNT, CDR2 FRNRAP. Trimming removed 0 bases at V and 4 bases at J, with 6 bases between. For the CDR3, the DNA is TGTGCTAGTGGTTTGGTACAGGCCTATGGCTACACCTTC. As protein: CASGLVQAYGYTF.

The chain uses TRBV2 and TRBJ2-1, with D possibly being TRBD1 (5 bases). The CDR3 length is 15 residues. Germline V lookup: CDR1 SNHLY, CDR2 FYNNEI. The V gene lost 6 bases and the J gene lost 0 bases, with 12 bases spanning the gap. The CDR3 DNA reads as TGTGCCAGCAGCGCGACAGCTAGCTCCTACAATGAGCAGTTCTTC. Translating gives CASSATASSYNEQFF.

V and J are TRBV9 and TRBJ2-7, with TRBD1 as a possible D gene (5 bases). Trimming removed 0 bases at V and 4 bases at J, with 11 bases between. Per the germline V gene, CDR1 is SGDLS and CDR2 is YYNGEE. The CDR3 spans 14 residues. Here the CDR3 DNA reads TGTGCCAGCAGCGTAGAGGCAGGGAAGTACGAGCAGTACTTC. It specifies CASSVEAGKYEQYF.

The V and J genes are TRBV9 and TRBJ2-1; D might be TRBD2 (7 bases). The CDR3 contains 16 residues. CDR1 SGDLS and CDR2 YYNGEE come from the germline V gene. Trimming removed 3 bases at V and 7 bases at J, with 20 bases between. The CDR3, as DNA: TGTGCCAGCAGCGGAAAAGAAGGGGGGGAGGGGAATGAGCAGTTCTTC. Translated, it gives CASSGKEGGEGNEQFF.

This sequence joins TRBV7-9 and TRBJ2-1; no definite D call. Looked up from germline, CDR1 is SEHNR and CDR2 is FQNEAQ (reference sequence). The V end lost 5 bases, the J end lost 5 bases, and 13 bases lay between the germline ends. The CDR3 totals 14 residues. Written as DNA, the CDR3 is TGTGCCAGCAGCCCCAAGGCCACTGACAATGAGCAGTTCTTC. Its translation: CASSPKATDNEQFF.

The chain employs TRBV6-5 and TRBJ2-2; D uncertain. The ends were cut back, 3 bases at V and 2 bases at J, with 4 bases in the middle. CDR1 and CDR2 (germline): MNHEY, SVGAGI. The length of the CDR3 is 13 residues. CDR3 bases: TGTGCCAGCAGTTATATTAACACCGGGGAGCTGTTTTTT. It specifies CASSYINTGELFF.

This chain connects TRBV6-4 to TRBJ2-3; 11 positions match TRBD2. The ends lost 3 bases at V and 4 bases at J; junction bases unmatched: 3. Per the germline V gene, CDR1 is MRHNA and CDR2 is SNTAGT. The CDR3 covers 15 residues. CDR3 protein: CASSEGSGGADTQYF. CDR3 in DNA: TGTGCCAGCAGTGAAGGTAGCGGGGGGGCAGATACGCAGTATTTT.

The V and J genes are TRBV7-9 and TRBJ2-2, with 10 bases lining up with TRBD2. J was trimmed by 0 bases and V by 5 bases; bases with no gene match: 3. The V gene's germline CDR1 is SEHNR and CDR2 FQNEAQ (reference sequence). CDR3 length equals 16 residues. The CDR3 sequence: CASSGSGGTNTGELFF. The CDR3 bases are TGTGCCAGCAGCGGTAGCGGGGGGACGAACACCGGGGAGCTGTTTTTT.